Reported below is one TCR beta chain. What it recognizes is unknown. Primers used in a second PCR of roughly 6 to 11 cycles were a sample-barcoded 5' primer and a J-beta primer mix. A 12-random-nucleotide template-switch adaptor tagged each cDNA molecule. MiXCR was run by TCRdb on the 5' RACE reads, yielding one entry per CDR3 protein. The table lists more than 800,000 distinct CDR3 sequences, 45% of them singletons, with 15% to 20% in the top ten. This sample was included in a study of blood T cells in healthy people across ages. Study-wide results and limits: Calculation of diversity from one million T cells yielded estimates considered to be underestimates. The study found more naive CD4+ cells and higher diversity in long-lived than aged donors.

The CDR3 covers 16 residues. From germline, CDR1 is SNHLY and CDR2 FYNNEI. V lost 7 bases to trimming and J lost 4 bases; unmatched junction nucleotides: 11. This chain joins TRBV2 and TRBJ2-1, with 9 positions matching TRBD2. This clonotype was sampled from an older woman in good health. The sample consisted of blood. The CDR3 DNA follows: TGTGCCAGCATTTTCGGACTAGCGACCCCTTACAATGAGCAGTTCTTC. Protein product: CASIFGLATPYNEQFF.